This T cell receptor beta chain was sequenced for a study of blood T cells in healthy people across ages (dated by TCRdb to the mid-2010s). Background on the whole study: Template switching captured roughly one uniquely barcoded TCR beta cDNA molecule per two T cells in model experiments. Two additional independent replicas of 1 million unique cDNA reads from the same blood draw were analyzed for two donors (one aged 18 to 29 and one aged 80 or older). The study measured age-related changes in TCR beta repertoire diversity using deep sequencing normalized with unique cDNA molecular identifiers. To avoid experimental bias, donors of different ages were randomly spread across the sequencing lanes. Four age groups were formed from the donors: young (average roughly 15 years), middle-aged (approximately 40), aged (roughly 56) and long-lived (roughly 88).

As for this clonotype: The antigen this receptor binds is unknown. Base qualities are not recorded, but no much larger clone differs from it by a single base.

Donors were 35 to 40 systemically healthy Caucasian individuals from Russia aged 6 to 90 years. Approximately 11 milliliters of peripheral blood were drawn from each donor into EDTA-treated Vacutainer tubes. Ficoll-Paque density-gradient centrifugation was used to isolate PBMCs, with at least 6.5 million per sample. Total RNA, at least 6 micrograms per sample, was extracted from PBMCs with Trizol reagent. For every donor, flow cytometry on a PBMC aliquot measured the percentage of naive CD45RAhigh/CD27high T cells. Cut back by 5 bases and 1 base, the V and J ends lie 14 bases apart. The germline V gene gives CDR1 as SGHTA and CDR2 as FQGNSA. The CDR3 sequence holds 15 residues, the cysteine and phenylalanine included. The DNA shown is the 45-base CDR3, in frame from base 1. What the study reported, not specific to this receptor: Total diversity estimates from one million sequenced T cells were considered lower bounds and underestimates. Observed TCR beta diversity per million T cells fell roughly linearly with age, and a significant reduction was already apparent by age around 44. There was a strong correlation between observed TCR beta diversity and the percentage of naive T cells measured by flow cytometry. Since profiling was done on bulk unsorted PBMCs, naive and antigen-experienced compartments could not be conclusively compared. Compared with the aged group, the long-lived group had more naive CD4+ T cells, fewer expanded clones and increased TCR diversity, suggesting age selection. Because the CMV infection status of the donors was unknown, age-related changes in expanded clonotypes may potentially have been confounded.

Library preparation employed 5' RACE. Sequencing relied on an Illumina HiSeq 2500. A second PCR of about 7 to 12 cycles was run with a J-beta primer mix and a sample-barcoded 5' primer. A unique molecular identifier was introduced onto each TCR beta cDNA molecule by a template-switch 5' adaptor carrying 12 random nucleotides. At least 2.5 million CDR3-containing paired-end reads were obtained from each sample. First-strand cDNA synthesis was performed from all RNA using the Mint cDNA synthesis kit, with priming by a TRBC-specific oligonucleotide. After uracil-DNA glycosylase treatment, a first 18-cycle PCR used universal primers M1SS and BC2_uni_R on all cDNA. Per the authors' processing: Normalization of each sample was performed by random selection of 1 million high-quality reads, each carrying a distinct molecular identifier. Instead of being binned into consensus sequences, reads that shared molecular identifiers were thrown out. CDR3 identification, clonotype clustering and error correction used MiTCR with a Q25 quality threshold and the strictest error-elimination algorithm. A nonparametric unseen species model with Euler transformation was used to estimate lower-bound total TCR beta diversity. TCRdb redid the processing of the public reads, applying fastp at Q25 and MiXCR, and retained in-frame beta chains. Entries are consolidated by CDR3 protein sequence, retaining the most common genes and DNA. The V and J calls were not made by the authors but by TCRdb's processing. For this sample the table gives 1,500,000 or so distinct CDR3 sequences, of which approximately 63% were detected only once. The ten largest clonotypes hold 6.5% to 8.5% of the sample.

Sample: blood. The receptor's source is a man aged 18 to 35 in good health. The chain is encoded by TRBV7-2 joined to TRBJ2-5, with TRBD1 tentatively as D gene (6 bases match). The nucleotide sequence is TGTGCCAGCAGCCAAATCGGACAGCCCCAAGAGACCCAGTACTTC. The translation is CASSQIGQPQETQYF.